A selection of T cell receptor beta chains follows, all from one sample in a study of cytomegalovirus exposure and HLA in healthy donors. Data came from immunoSEQ multiplex PCR; TCRdb stores just in-frame clones and leaves some out. The profile shows 130,000 to 150,000 clones, around 90% of them singletons. Sequencing was done on a sample of PBMCs. These receptors all come from a man aged 18 to 29 in good health and CMV-seropositive. Both conserved end residues are part of each CDR3. The D gene is left open where the match is weak. Size tells how often a clone was seen (once, few, many) or the class of an expanded clone, and some rows leave it out.

D | size | J | length | V | CDR3 | DNA
- | - | TRBJ2-3 | 14 | TRBV27 | CASSYINPGDTQYF | TGTGCCAGCAGTTACATCAACCCCGGGGATACGCAGTATTTT
- | - | TRBJ1-2 | 14 | TRBV6-6 | CATTRDAGNYGYTF | TGTGCCACCACCCGGGACGCGGGGAACTATGGCTACACCTTC
- | - | TRBJ1-4 | 15 | TRBV28 | CASSSPATANEKLFF | TGTGCCAGCAGCTCTCCAGCGACGGCGAATGAAAAACTGTTTTTT
- | medium-sized | TRBJ2-4 | 15 | TRBV11-2 | CASSLARGPLNIQYF | TGTGCCAGCAGCTTAGCCAGGGGTCCTCTCAACATTCAGTACTTC
- | - | TRBJ1-1 | 14 | TRBV7-9 | CASSSLGAVTEAFF | TGTGCCAGCAGCTCCCTGGGGGCGGTCACTGAAGCTTTCTTT
TRBD1 | - | TRBJ1-1 | 15 | TRBV28 | CASRKTGTANTEAFF | TGTGCCAGCAGGAAAACCGGGACAGCGAACACTGAAGCTTTCTTT
TRBD1 | - | TRBJ1-2 | 14 | TRBV10-3 | CAISKEQGADGYTF | TGTGCCATCAGTAAAGAACAGGGGGCTGACGGCTACACCTTC
TRBD1 | - | TRBJ2-7 | 11 | TRBV25-1 | CASRDRYEQYF | TGTGCCAGCCGGGACAGGTACGAGCAGTACTTC
- | - | TRBJ1-4 | 12 | TRBV4-1 | CASSPRGEKLFF | TGCGCCAGCAGTCCTCGGGGTGAAAAACTGTTTTTT
TRBD1 | - | TRBJ1-2 | 16 | TRBV2 | CASRATGQGALWGYTF | TGTGCCAGCAGGGCCACCGGACAGGGGGCATTGTGGGGCTACACCTTC
- | - | TRBJ1-5 | 14 | TRBV5-6 | CASSLGGGGQPQHF | TGTGCCAGCAGCTTGGGTGGGGGAGGTCAGCCCCAGCATTTT
- | - | TRBJ2-7 | 15 | TRBV4-1 | CASSQGFYTSYEQYF | TGCGCCAGCAGCCAAGGGTTTTACACGTCCTACGAGCAGTACTTC
- | - | TRBJ1-3 | 15 | TRBV18 | CASSPTGDSGNTIYF | TGTGCCAGCTCACCGACAGGAGACTCTGGAAACACCATATATTTT
- | - | TRBJ1-1 | 13 | TRBV7-3 | CASSPGGPGEAFF | TGTGCCAGCAGCCCCGGGGGGCCAGGTGAAGCTTTCTTT
- | - | TRBJ1-1 | 15 | TRBV6-1 | CASSEGTALYTEAFF | TGTGCCAGCAGTGAAGGGACAGCCCTTTACACTGAAGCTTTCTTT
TRBD2 | - | TRBJ2-2 | 14 | TRBV19 | CASQLSGGTGELFF | TGTGCCAGCCAACTTAGCGGGGGGACCGGGGAGCTGTTTTTT
TRBD1 | - | TRBJ2-5 | 15 | TRBV28 | CASSLNAGGQETQYF | TGTGCCAGCAGTTTAAATGCAGGGGGCCAAGAGACCCAGTACTTC
- | - | TRBJ2-7 | 11 | TRBV7-8 | CASSLLYEQYF | TGTGCCAGCAGCCTCCTCTACGAGCAGTACTTC
TRBD1 | - | TRBJ1-2 | 13 | TRBV5-1 | CASSLTGATGYTF | TGCGCCAGCAGCTTAACAGGGGCGACTGGCTACACCTTC
TRBD2 | - | TRBJ2-1 | 15 | TRBV19 | CASSIKRLAGGEQFF | TGTGCCAGTAGTATTAAGAGACTAGCGGGAGGTGAGCAGTTCTTC
TRBD2 | - | TRBJ2-7 | 17 | TRBV2 | CASSELTSGGPSYEQYF | TGTGCCAGCAGTGAGCTGACTAGCGGGGGGCCCTCCTACGAGCAGTACTTC
TRBD1 | - | TRBJ1-2 | 12 | TRBV30 | CAWSVGTGLGTF | TGTGCCTGGAGTGTCGGGACAGGGTTGGGCACCTTC
TRBD1 | once | TRBJ1-2 | 16 | TRBV11-3 | CASSYCGTGGCKGYTF | TGTGCCAGCAGCTACTGCGGGACAGGGGGTTGTAAGGGCTACACCTTC
TRBD1 | - | TRBJ1-4 | 15 | TRBV4-1 | CASSQLTGAKEKLFF | TGCGCCAGCAGCCAATTGACAGGGGCTAAGGAAAAACTGTTTTTT
- | - | TRBJ1-1 | 13 | TRBV10-2 | CASSGGVNTEAFF | TGCGCCAGCAGCGGGGGAGTTAACACTGAAGCTTTCTTT
TRBD1 | - | TRBJ2-1 | 14 | TRBV6-1 | CASSVQGAYNEQFF | TGTGCCAGCAGTGTTCAGGGGGCTTACAATGAGCAGTTCTTC
TRBD1 | - | TRBJ2-1 | 15 | TRBV29-1 | CSVRGTGATGGEQFF | TGCAGCGTGAGAGGGACAGGGGCCACAGGGGGTGAGCAGTTCTTC
TRBD2 | - | TRBJ2-7 | 12 | TRBV5-6 | CASSLASSGAYF | TGTGCCAGCAGCTTGGCCTCGAGCGGGGCGTACTTC
- | - | TRBJ1-5 | 13 | TRBV2 | CASSDYSYGPQHF | TGTGCCAGCAGTGATTACAGCTATGGGCCCCAGCATTTT